This T cell receptor beta chain was found in a study of neurological immune-mediated disorders. Study conclusions and caveats: Patients with HTLV-1-associated myelopathy showed the most TCR clonal expansion. Those with multiple sclerosis showed the least, falling below healthy controls.

A 10-nucleotide random UMI tagged transcripts in template-switch 5'RACE cDNA synthesis. MiXCR, run by TCRdb on the 5' RACE reads, gives a single entry per CDR3 protein. The top ten clones hold less than 15% of a sample with about 50,000 distinct CDR3 sequences, roughly 3% of them seen once. Trimming shortened V by 0 bases and J by 4 bases, and 13 bases separated the two germline ends. Germline V gene data show CDR1 as DFQATT and CDR2 as SNEGSKA (reference sequence). The CDR3 runs to 15 residues. 2 million PBMCs stored at -80 C were the source of the unsorted libraries. This clonotype was detected many times. Its matching antigen is unknown.

The clonotype originates from a woman in her forties or fifties with multiple sclerosis. The chain carries TRBV20-1 and TRBJ2-1; D uncertain. Sequenced sample: PBMCs. The CDR3 DNA reads as TGCAGTGCTAGAGATTTGGCCCTTACATACAATGAGCAGTTCTTC. Translating gives CSARDLALTYNEQFF.